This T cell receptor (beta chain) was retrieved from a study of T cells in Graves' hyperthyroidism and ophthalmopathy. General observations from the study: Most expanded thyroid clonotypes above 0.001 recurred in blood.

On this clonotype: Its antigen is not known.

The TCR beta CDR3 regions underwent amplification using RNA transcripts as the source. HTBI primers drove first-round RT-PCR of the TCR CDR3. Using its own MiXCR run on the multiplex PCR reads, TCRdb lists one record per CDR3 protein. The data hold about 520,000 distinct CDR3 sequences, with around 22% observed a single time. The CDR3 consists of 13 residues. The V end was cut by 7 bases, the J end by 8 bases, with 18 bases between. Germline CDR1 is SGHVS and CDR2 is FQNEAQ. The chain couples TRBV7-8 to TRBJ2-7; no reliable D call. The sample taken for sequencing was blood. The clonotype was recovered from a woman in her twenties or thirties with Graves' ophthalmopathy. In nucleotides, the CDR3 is TGTGCCAGCATCTCCCGGCGCTCCTGCCAGCAGTACTTC. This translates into CASISRRSCQQYF.